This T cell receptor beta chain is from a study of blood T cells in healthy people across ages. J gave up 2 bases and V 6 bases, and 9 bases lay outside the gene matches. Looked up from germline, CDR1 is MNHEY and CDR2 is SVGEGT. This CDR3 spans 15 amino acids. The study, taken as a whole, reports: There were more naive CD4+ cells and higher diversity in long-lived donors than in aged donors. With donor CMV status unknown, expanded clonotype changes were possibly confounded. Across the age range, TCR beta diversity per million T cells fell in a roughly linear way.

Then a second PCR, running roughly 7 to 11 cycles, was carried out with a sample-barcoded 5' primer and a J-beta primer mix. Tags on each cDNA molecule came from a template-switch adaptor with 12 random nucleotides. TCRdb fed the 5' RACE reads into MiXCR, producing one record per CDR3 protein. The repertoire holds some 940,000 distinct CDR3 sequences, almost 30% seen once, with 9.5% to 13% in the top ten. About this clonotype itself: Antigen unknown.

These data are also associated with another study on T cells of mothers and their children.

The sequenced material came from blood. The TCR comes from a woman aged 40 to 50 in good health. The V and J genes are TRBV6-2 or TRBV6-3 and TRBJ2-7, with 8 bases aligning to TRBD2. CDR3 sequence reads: CASSWPSGGPYEQYF. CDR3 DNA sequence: TGTGCCAGCAGCTGGCCCAGCGGGGGCCCCTACGAGCAGTACTTC.